Below, 2 T cell receptor beta chains from the same sample are listed, as sequenced in a study of blood T cell repertoires in COVID-19. Sequencing was performed with immunoSEQ multiplex PCR; in TCRdb, only in-frame clones are kept and a portion is missing. The sample carries 30,000 to 45,000 clones, nearly 90% recorded once. The sequencing input was peripheral blood. Receptors originate from a man between 65 and 85 years old with active COVID-19.

This clone appeared a single time. The chain is built from TRBV28 and TRBJ2-1, with 7 bases that match TRBD2. Germline values: CDR1 MDHEN, CDR2 SYDVKM. The CDR3 runs 15 residues. Trimming removed 2 bases from V and 2 bases from J; junction bases left unmatched: 3. CDR3 DNA sequence: TGTGCCAGCAGTTTAGGGGGGGGAACCTACAATGAGCAGTTCTTC. Translation gives CASSLGGGTYNEQFF.

The chain uses TRBV10-3 and TRBJ1-2; 7 nucleotides line up with TRBD1. From germline, CDR1 is ENHRY and CDR2 SYGVKD. V trimming: 0 bases; J trimming: 8 bases; junction bases outside the gene matches: 6. The CDR3 runs 14 residues. Here the CDR3 DNA reads TGTGCCATCAGTGAGTCACGGCAGGGGGAAGGCTACACCTTC. Its protein is CAISESRQGEGYTF.